One sample yielded the 20 T cell receptor beta chains listed below, sequenced in a study of blood T cell repertoires in COVID-19. Generated by immunoSEQ multiplex PCR, the TCRdb table keeps only in-frame clones and is missing some. Here the sample spans roughly 100,000 clones, roughly 82% being singletons. The specimen was peripheral blood. These receptor sequences come from a human donor in a cohort sampled during active COVID-19.

The chain links TRBV12-5 to TRBJ1-4; possibly TRBD1 for D (5 bases). V was pared by 7 bases and J by 8 bases, with 17 bases between. The CDR3 loop spans 14 amino acids. The germline V gene encodes CDR1 LGHNT and CDR2 FRNRAP. Here the CDR3 reads CASALGGPGEKLFF. The CDR3, as DNA: TGTGCTAGTGCCTTGGGGGGACCTGGCGAAAAACTGTTTTTT. The variable domain in full, with the rest retrieved from reference TRBV12-5 and TRBJ1-4, is DARVTQTPRHKVTEMGQEVTMRCQPILGHNTVFWYRQTMMQGLELLAYFRNRAPLDDSGMPKDRFSAEMPDATLATLKIQPSEPRDSAVYFCASALGGPGEKLFFGSGTQLSVL.

V usage is TRBV7-6 and J usage is TRBJ1-1; 7 nucleotides agree with TRBD1. This CDR3 spans 12 amino acids. Looked up from germline, CDR1 is SGHVS and CDR2 is FNYEAQ. J gave up 7 bases and V 4 bases, and 3 bases lay outside the gene matches. The DNA of the CDR3 is TGTGCCAGCAGCTCCCGGGACAGTGAAGCTTTCTTT. It translates to CASSSRDSEAFF. Together with reference TRBV7-6 and TRBJ1-1, the CDR3 gives the full variable domain: GAGVSQSPRYKVTKRGQDVALRCDPISGHVSLYWYRQALGQGPEFLTYFNYEAQQDKSGLPNDRFSAERPEGSISTLTIQRTEQRDSAMYRCASSSRDSEAFFGQGTRLTVV.

By proportion, this clone is medium-sized. J is TRBJ2-5 and V is TRBV28, with 8 bases lining up with TRBD2. V was clipped by 5 bases and J by 1 base; unmatched bases: 3. The CDR3 runs 14 residues. From germline, CDR1 is MDHEN and CDR2 SYDVKM. CDR3 nucleotides: TGTGCCAGCAGTCTGAGCGGGGGCCAAGAGACCCAGTACTTC. Encoded protein: CASSLSGGQETQYF.

The chain combines TRBV9 with TRBJ2-1, with 8 bases matching TRBD2. With 0 bases clipped from V and 2 bases from J, the junction kept 4 bases outside the gene matches. The CDR3 runs 16 residues. CDR1 and CDR2 (germline): SGDLS, YYNGEE. CDR3: CASSVGGGGPYNEQFF. The DNA for the CDR3 is TGTGCCAGCAGCGTAGGGGGCGGGGGGCCCTACAATGAGCAGTTCTTC.

The chain joins TRBV12-3 or TRBV12-4 to TRBJ2-1, with a tentative D call TRBD2 (6 bases). Trimming pared 3 bases from V and 9 bases from J, leaving 6 bases between. CDR3 length: 11 amino acids. The CDR3 is CASSFGGEQFF. In nucleotides, the CDR3 is TGTGCCAGCAGTTTCGGGGGTGAGCAGTTCTTC.

The chain links TRBV5-6 to TRBJ1-1, with a weak D call TRBD1 (6 bases). This CDR3 contains 16 residues. Germline V lookup: CDR1 SGHDT, CDR2 YYEEEE. With 4 bases removed from V and 2 bases from J, the gap between germline ends came to 18 bases. In nucleotides, the CDR3 is TGTGCCAGCAGCCCCAATCGGGGGGCGCGTAACACTGAAGCTTTCTTT. Residues: CASSPNRGARNTEAFF. Variable domain in full (rest from reference TRBV5-6 and TRBJ1-1): DAGVTQSPTHLIKTRGQQVTLRCSPKSGHDTVSWYQQALGQGPQFIFQYYEEEERQRGNFPDRFSGHQFPNYSSELNVNALLLGDSALYLCASSPNRGARNTEAFFGQGTRLTVV.

J is TRBJ2-3 and V is TRBV7-2; no reliable D call. The CDR3 totals 13 residues. V was cut by 4 bases and J by 2 bases, with 7 bases left in between. Germline lookup yields CDR1 SGHTA and CDR2 FQGNSA. CDR3 region: CASSSRFTDTQYF. Here the CDR3 DNA reads TGTGCCAGCAGCTCCCGGTTCACAGATACGCAGTATTTT. The full variable domain, its missing parts supplied by reference TRBV7-2 and TRBJ2-3, is GAGVSQSPSNKVTEKGKDVELRCDPISGHTALYWYRQSLGQGLEFLIYFQGNSAPDKSGLPSDRFSAERTGGSVSTLTIQRTQQEDSAVYLCASSSRFTDTQYFGPGTRLTVL.

Remarks on this clone: Compared with germline, one end of the junction differs, possibly owing to a read error. V is TRBV2 and J is TRBJ2-1, with TRBD2 identical over 11 bases. The CDR3 length is 13 residues. Germline CDR1 is SNHLY and CDR2 is FYNNEI. The CDR3 DNA reads as TGTGCCAGCAGCGAGTTTCTAGCGGGGGGTCCGGTCTTC. This sequence encodes CASSEFLAGGPVF.

The chain uses TRBV2 and TRBJ2-4; 12 bases line up with TRBD2. In germline, CDR1 is SNHLY, CDR2 FYNNEI. This CDR3 comprises 18 residues. Trimming took 6 bases from V and 9 from J; bases not matched to a gene: 18. The chain's CDR3 is CASSPDRTSGKTRGIQYF. CDR3 coding DNA: TGTGCCAGCAGCCCCGACCGGACTAGCGGGAAGACCCGGGGCATTCAGTACTTC.

The chain is built from TRBV5-6 and TRBJ1-5; a possible D gene is TRBD1 (5 bases). V lost 6 bases and J lost 6, with 13 bases in between. CDR3 length equals 13 residues. Germline loops: CDR1 SGHDT, CDR2 YYEEEE. The chain's CDR3 is CASTRGVGQPQHF. The CDR3 region has the DNA TGTGCCAGCACGCGGGGGGTAGGTCAGCCCCAGCATTTT.

This clone was picked up one time. The chain links TRBV10-3 to TRBJ2-1; 10 nucleotides line up with TRBD2. The CDR3 length is 13 residues. CDR1 and CDR2 from the germline V gene are ENHRY and SYGVKD. V was clipped by 11 bases and J by 6 bases; unmatched bases: 7. CDR3 sequence reads: CASSGRAANEQFF. For the CDR3, the DNA is TGTGCCTCAAGCGGGAGGGCCGCCAATGAGCAGTTCTTC.

V usage is TRBV4-1 and J usage is TRBJ2-7, with D tentatively TRBD2 (6 bases). V lost 0 bases, J lost 0 bases, and 9 bases lay in between. Germline V gives CDR1 MGHRA, CDR2 YSYEKL. CDR3 length equals 15 residues. In DNA, the CDR3 is TGCGCCAGCAGCCAAGAGGGGGGAGCCTCCTACGAGCAGTACTTC. Its translation is CASSQEGGASYEQYF.

This clone has just one count. The V gene is TRBV29-1, the J gene TRBJ1-1; D is unresolved. The V gene's germline CDR1 is SQVTM and CDR2 ANQGSEA. CDR3 length equals 13 residues. With 6 bases removed from V and 3 bases from J, the gap between germline ends came to 14 bases. CDR3 coding DNA: TGCAGCGTGCTGACCCCGGAGGACACTGAAGCTTTCTTT. Translating gives CSVLTPEDTEAFF.

The chain recombines TRBV9 with TRBJ2-3; the D is unclear. V was trimmed by 4 bases and J by 0 bases, leaving 3 bases between them. The length of the CDR3 is 12 residues. From germline, CDR1 is SGDLS and CDR2 YYNGEE. CDR3 loop: CASSQSTDTQYF. The CDR3 region has the DNA TGTGCCAGCAGCCAAAGCACAGATACGCAGTATTTT.

This sequence joins TRBV15 and TRBJ1-3, with 8 bases lining up with TRBD1. The CDR3 sequence is 15 residues long. V lost 3 bases and J lost 3; bases outside the gene matches: 4. The germline CDR1 and CDR2 sequences are LNHNV and YYDKDF (reference sequence). The chain's CDR3 is CATSSRGLIGNTIYF. In DNA form, the CDR3 reads TGTGCCACCAGCAGCAGGGGGCTTATTGGAAACACCATATATTTT. Full variable domain (rest looked up from reference TRBV15 and TRBJ1-3): DAMVIQNPRYQVTQFGKPVTLSCSQTLNHNVMYWYQQKSSQAPKLLFHYYDKDFNNEADTPDNFQSRRPNTSFCFLDIRSPGLGDTAMYLCATSSRGLIGNTIYFGEGSWLTVV.

This chain connects TRBV4-1 to TRBJ2-1; 7 bases align to TRBD1. Germline loops: CDR1 MGHRA, CDR2 YSYEKL. The CDR3 spans 13 residues. Unmatched junction bases numbered 3, after V lost 0 bases and J lost 10 bases. The CDR3 here is CASSQDRTGEQFF. DNA for the CDR3: TGCGCCAGCAGCCAAGATCGGACAGGCGAGCAGTTCTTC.

The CDR3, as DNA: TGTGCCAGCAGTGAAGCTGGGACAGGGGGACCCAATGAGCAGTTCTTC. It specifies CASSEAGTGGPNEQFF. The chain recombines TRBV6-1 with TRBJ2-1; 11 bases agree with TRBD1. CDR1 and CDR2 (germline): MNHNS, SASEGT. V lost 0 bases and J lost 6; bases outside the gene matches: 4. This CDR3 contains 16 residues.

The sample holds a few counts of this clone. This sequence joins TRBV7-9 and TRBJ1-6; unclear D gene. Germline CDR1 and CDR2: SEHNR and FQNEAQ (reference sequence). The CDR3 is made up of 15 amino acids. V was shortened by 0 bases and J by 9 bases, with 12 bases between the two germline ends. As DNA, the CDR3 is TGTGCCAGCAGCTTAGCCGGCGGGGAAAGTTCACCCCTCCACTTT. Its protein is CASSLAGGESSPLHF. Based on the CDR3 plus reference TRBV7-9 and TRBJ1-6, the full variable domain is DTGVSQNPRHKITKRGQNVTFRCDPISEHNRLYWYRQTLGQGPEFLTYFQNEAQLEKSRLLSDRFSAERPKGSFSTLEIQRTEQGDSAMYLCASSLAGGESSPLHFGNGTRLTVT.

The chain is built from TRBV19 and TRBJ1-6; TRBD1 matches 7 bases. The V gene's germline CDR1 is LNHDA and CDR2 SQIVND (reference sequence). Trimming cost V 3 bases and J 7 bases; bases outside gene matches: 9. CDR3 length equals 16 residues. Written as DNA, the CDR3 is TGTGCCAGTAGTATCCCCCCCGACAGGGAAAATTCACCCCTCCACTTT. It is translated as CASSIPPDRENSPLHF.

The chain is built from TRBV19 and TRBJ2-7, with a possible D match to TRBD1 (5 bases). The germline CDR1 and CDR2 sequences are LNHDA and SQIVND (reference sequence). The CDR3 runs 12 residues. Trimming cost V 5 bases and J 5 bases, with 10 bases left between them. CDR3 in DNA: TGTGCCAGTAGTCCCCTAGGGGACGAGCAGTACTTC. Translating gives CASSPLGDEQYF.